This T cell receptor (beta chain) was sequenced during a study of PD-L1 blockade in urothelial cancer. Study-wide context: Enrolled patients had been treated previously with 0 to 3 chemotherapy regimens. Blood drawn 3 weeks (second dose) and 6 weeks after treatment start was analyzed.

The time point: pretreatment peripheral blood. Details on this clone: Antigen unknown.

Findings and limits, study-wide: TCR clonality was measured in pretreatment peripheral blood. Clonality below the median predicted better survival.

The CDR3 loop spans 16 amino acids. The germline gives CDR1 KGHSH, CDR2 LQKENI. Losses at the gene ends were 5 bases for V and 0 bases for J; bases not matched to a gene: 6. Synthetic TCR analog templates were added to each PCR reaction. Assay: immunoSEQ multiplex PCR; the TCRdb copy retains only in-frame clones and omits some. The sample lists about 130,000 clones; approximately 84% were seen once. This sample comprised PBMCs, obtained around atezolizumab (anti-PD-L1) treatment. V gene TRBV18 combines with J gene TRBJ2-1, with 8 bases fitting TRBD2. This sequence originates from a man aged 45-60 years with urothelial cancer. In DNA, the CDR3 is TGTGCCAGCTCATCGTGGAGCGGGAGCTCCTACAATGAGCAGTTCTTC. It yields the protein CASSSWSGSSYNEQFF.